A selection of T cell receptor beta chains follows, all from one sample in a study of blood T cell repertoires in COVID-19. Generated by immunoSEQ multiplex PCR, the TCRdb table keeps only in-frame clones and is missing some. Of 190,000 or so clones listed, roughly 92% are singletons. The sequenced material came from peripheral blood. These receptors originate from a man aged 30 to 39 with COVID-19, enrolled during active disease. CDR3s include the opening cysteine and the closing phenylalanine or tryptophan. Each record gives: V gene, clone size, J gene, D gene, CDR3 protein, CDR3 DNA. A D gene is named only where the DNA matches it firmly. Size is omitted from some rows. Given values are once, few, many or a class for expanded clones.

>TRBV5-1|NA|TRBJ2-3|NA
CASSLLAPDTDTQYF
TGCGCCAGCAGCTTACTAGCCCCCGACACAGATACGCAGTATTTT
>TRBV2|NA|TRBJ1-5|NA
CASTDGEQPQHF
TGTGCCAGCACGGATGGAGAACAGCCCCAGCATTTT
>TRBV5-4|once|TRBJ1-1|NA
CASSPQANTEAFF
TGTGCCAGCAGCCCCCAAGCCAACACTGAAGCTTTCTTT
>TRBV2|NA|TRBJ1-1|TRBD1
CASRTGGGLEAFF
TGTGCCAGCAGAACAGGGGGCGGACTAGAAGCTTTCTTT
>TRBV13|NA|TRBJ1-3|TRBD1
CASSPTYETGAGNTIYF
TGTGCCAGCAGCCCGACATACGAGACAGGGGCTGGAAACACCATATATTTT
>TRBV5-1|NA|TRBJ1-6|NA
CASSLRGSYNSPLHF
TGCGCCAGCAGCCTACGTGGCTCCTATAATTCACCCCTCCACTTT
>TRBV5-1|NA|TRBJ1-6|TRBD1
CASSSQPGQGAGSPLHF
TGCGCCAGCAGCTCACAACCGGGACAGGGGGCTGGATCACCCCTCCACTTT
>TRBV7-6|NA|TRBJ2-3|TRBD1
CASSTSWDRSTDTQYF
TGTGCCAGCAGCACCTCTTGGGACAGAAGCACAGATACGCAGTATTTT
>TRBV5-4|NA|TRBJ2-3|NA
CASSLAGDSTDTQYF
TGTGCCAGCAGCTTGGCGGGGGATAGCACAGATACGCAGTATTTT
>TRBV19|once|TRBJ1-3|NA
CASTSAGRNRPRNTIYF
TGTGCCAGTACCTCGGCGGGAAGGAACAGGCCACGAAACACCATATATTTT
>TRBV19|NA|TRBJ2-2|TRBD2
CASSLRTSAEGELFF
TGTGCCAGTAGTCTTCGGACTAGCGCGGAAGGGGAGCTGTTTTTT
>TRBV7-6|NA|TRBJ1-4|NA
CASSLGRPGGPNEKLFF
TGTGCCAGCAGCTTGGGGAGACCCGGGGGACCTAATGAAAAACTGTTTTTT
>TRBV2|NA|TRBJ1-1|TRBD1
CASSLQGYENTEAFF
TGTGCCAGCAGTCTACAGGGGTACGAGAACACTGAAGCTTTCTTT
>TRBV12-3/TRBV12-4|NA|TRBJ2-1|NA
CASSRGQKQFF
TGTGCCAGCAGTCGAGGACAGAAGCAGTTCTTC
>TRBV3-1/TRBV3-2|NA|TRBJ1-1|TRBD1
CASSHSTGGTEAFF
TGTGCCAGCAGCCATTCTACAGGGGGCACTGAAGCTTTCTTT
>TRBV3-1/TRBV3-2|NA|TRBJ1-1|NA
CASRTGETEAFF
TGTGCCAGCAGAACGGGGGAGACTGAAGCTTTCTTT
>TRBV12-3/TRBV12-4|NA|TRBJ1-5|NA
CASRGGWAQPQHF
TGTGCCAGTCGGGGGGGGTGGGCTCAGCCCCAGCATTTT
>TRBV2|NA|TRBJ2-5|NA
CASTLLETQYF
TGTGCCAGCACCCTGTTGGAGACCCAGTACTTC
>TRBV18|once|TRBJ2-3|TRBD1
CASSPTPSDREQADTQYF
TGTGCCAGCTCACCCACCCCGTCGGACAGGGAACAGGCAGATACGCAGTATTTT
>TRBV7-3|once|TRBJ2-1|NA
CASSLTGGNEQFF
TGTGCCAGCAGCTTAACCGGGGGCAATGAGCAGTTCTTC
>TRBV7-6|NA|TRBJ1-3|TRBD1
CASSLYTGTGGGNTIYF
TGTGCCAGCAGCTTATACACCGGGACAGGGGGAGGAAACACCATATATTTT
>TRBV9|NA|TRBJ2-7|NA
CASSLTGVSYEQYF
TGTGCCAGCAGCTTAACAGGCGTTTCCTACGAGCAGTACTTC
>TRBV19|NA|TRBJ1-6|TRBD1
CATKGQHNSPLHF
TGTGCCACAAAGGGACAGCATAATTCACCCCTCCACTTT
>TRBV6-5|NA|TRBJ1-6|NA
CASSYGGENSPLHF
TGTGCCAGCAGTTACGGGGGGGAGAATTCACCCCTCCACTTT
>TRBV7-2|NA|TRBJ1-6|NA
CASSSGGTAGNSPLHF
TGTGCCAGCAGCTCGGGGGGGACGGCGGGGAATTCACCCCTCCACTTT
>TRBV5-6|few|TRBJ1-2|NA
CASSLSGTSNYGYTF
TGTGCCAGCAGCTTATCAGGGACTTCTAACTATGGCTACACCTTC
>TRBV11-2|NA|TRBJ2-7|TRBD1
CASSPGTGAYEQYF
TGTGCCAGCAGCCCGGGGACAGGAGCCTACGAGCAGTACTTC
>TRBV30|NA|TRBJ2-1|TRBD1
CAWNRGSIGNEQFF
TGTGCCTGGAACAGGGGTTCAATAGGGAATGAGCAGTTCTTC
>TRBV3-1/TRBV3-2|NA|TRBJ2-2|TRBD2
CASSRSVTSGGLPNTGELFF
TGTGCCAGCAGCCGTTCGGTGACTAGCGGGGGACTACCGAACACCGGGGAGCTGTTTTTT
>TRBV5-1|NA|TRBJ2-7|NA
CASSLQGMRYEQYF
TGCGCCAGCAGCTTGCAGGGGATGAGATACGAGCAGTACTTC
>TRBV6-6|NA|TRBJ2-3|NA
CASSPPRRQATDTQYF
TGTGCCAGCAGCCCCCCCCGCCGACAAGCCACAGATACGCAGTATTTT
>TRBV7-6|few|TRBJ2-1|NA
CASSLGGLGYNEQFF
TGTGCCAGCAGCCTAGGGGGGCTGGGGTACAATGAGCAGTTCTTC
>TRBV9|NA|TRBJ1-3|NA
CASSVAEGSGNTIYF
TGTGCCAGCAGCGTAGCGGAGGGTTCTGGAAACACCATATATTTT
>TRBV7-7|NA|TRBJ1-3|NA
CASSPDSSSGNTIYF
TGTGCCAGCAGCCCGGACTCAAGCTCTGGAAACACCATATATTTT
>TRBV28|NA|TRBJ1-2|TRBD1
CASSLTGVGGYTF
TGTGCCAGCAGTTTAACAGGGGTGGGTGGCTACACCTTC
>TRBV27|NA|TRBJ1-6|TRBD1
CASSSGQLNSPLHF
TGTGCCAGCAGTTCGGGACAGCTTAATTCACCCCTCCACTTT
>TRBV12-5|NA|TRBJ1-3|TRBD1
CASGLVFGQGSGNTIYF
TGTGCTAGTGGTTTGGTATTCGGACAGGGTTCCGGAAACACCATATATTTT
>TRBV4-1|NA|TRBJ2-3|TRBD2
CASSQELVGGPGTDTQYF
TGCGCCAGCAGCCAAGAGTTGGTGGGAGGGCCTGGCACAGATACGCAGTATTTT
>TRBV24-1|NA|TRBJ2-1|NA
CATSDFEAGEQFF
TGTGCCACCAGTGATTTTGAAGCGGGTGAGCAGTTCTTC
>TRBV12-3/TRBV12-4|NA|TRBJ1-5|NA
CASSIQNQPQHF
TGTGCCAGCAGTATCCAGAATCAGCCCCAGCATTTT
>TRBV11-2|NA|TRBJ2-1|TRBD2
CASSLVWGGMSSYNEQFF
TGTGCCAGCAGCTTAGTTTGGGGGGGGATGAGCTCCTACAATGAGCAGTTCTTC
>TRBV6-5|NA|TRBJ1-4|NA
CASSSGDEEKLFF
TGTGCCAGCAGTTCGGGGGACGAGGAAAAACTGTTTTTT
>TRBV5-1|NA|TRBJ2-5|NA
CASSREAGETQYF
TGCGCCAGCAGCAGGGAGGCTGGGGAGACCCAGTACTTC
>TRBV6-5|NA|TRBJ1-3|NA
CASSYSGEAPRNTIYF
TGTGCCAGCAGTTACTCTGGAGAAGCGCCCCGAAACACCATATATTTT
>TRBV11-2|NA|TRBJ1-6|NA
CASSVTGTHNSPLHF
TGTGCCAGCAGCGTAACAGGGACCCATAATTCACCCCTCCACTTT
>TRBV7-2|NA|TRBJ2-1|TRBD2
CASSSLAGGLNNEQFF
TGTGCCAGCAGCTCGCTAGCGGGGGGGCTCAACAATGAGCAGTTCTTC
>TRBV9|NA|TRBJ2-7|TRBD2
CASSVGGVAAYEQYF
TGTGCCAGCAGCGTTGGGGGGGTGGCAGCCTACGAGCAGTACTTC